These 22 T cell receptor beta chains were sequenced from one sample in a study of blood T cell repertoires in COVID-19. TCRdb's table, derived via immunoSEQ multiplex PCR, lists solely in-frame clones and lacks some. The sample contains 150,000 to 200,000 clones, approximately 80% of which appear only once. Material: peripheral blood. The receptors come from a woman older than 75 with active or convalescent COVID-19.

About this clone itself: This sample also contains other DNA sequences that code for the same CDR3. The genes are TRBV15 and TRBJ1-1; 7 nucleotides match TRBD1. Germline CDR1 reads LNHNV; CDR2 reads YYDKDF (reference sequence). After removal of 4 bases from V and 3 bases from J, the junction contained 5 bases not matched to a gene. The CDR3 spans 14 residues. The CDR3 here is CATSNRGRDTEAFF. The CDR3 nucleotides read TGTGCCACCAGCAACAGGGGCCGGGACACTGAAGCTTTCTTT.

The V gene is TRBV25-1, the J gene TRBJ2-7; 10 nucleotides align to TRBD1. This CDR3 contains 15 residues. Germline CDR1 and CDR2: MGHDK and SYGVNS. With 6 bases clipped from V and 4 bases from J, the junction kept 9 bases outside the gene matches. In DNA form, the CDR3 reads TGTGCCAGCAGAAGCCGGGACAGGGGACGATACGAGCAGTACTTC. Translated, it gives CASRSRDRGRYEQYF.

The genes are TRBV20-1 and TRBJ2-1; D is possibly TRBD2 (6 bases). V was clipped by 5 bases and J by 7 bases, with 9 bases between them. Per germline, CDR1 DFQATT and CDR2 SNEGSKA (reference sequence). The CDR3 has 11 amino acids. CDR3 sequence: CSAVEGNEQFF. The DNA of the CDR3 is TGCAGTGCTGTGGAGGGGAATGAGCAGTTCTTC.

The DNA for the CDR3 is TGTGCCAGTAGTCCCGGGGGGCTAGGAGGCTACACCTTC. Amino acid sequence: CASSPGGLGGYTF. J is TRBJ1-2 and V is TRBV19; tentatively, D is TRBD1 (6 bases). Trimming removed 5 bases from V and 8 bases from J, with 15 bases in between. CDR3 length equals 13 residues. Germline CDR1 reads LNHDA; CDR2 reads SQIVND (reference sequence).

The chain is built from TRBV27 and TRBJ1-1; D gene uncertain. V shed 3 bases and J shed 6 bases, with 11 bases lying between them. Germline CDR1 is MNHEY and CDR2 is SMNVEV (reference sequence). CDR3 size: 13 residues. DNA for the CDR3: TGTGCCAGCAGTTTTGGGCAGATAGCTGAAGCTTTCTTT. Translated: CASSFGQIAEAFF.

V usage is TRBV7-2 and J usage is TRBJ1-3, with no clear D. V lost 1 base to trimming and J lost 8 bases, with 9 bases between them. CDR3 size: 13 residues. Germline V gene lookup returns CDR1 SGHTA and CDR2 FQGNSA. CDR3 protein: CASSLGQVDTIYF. The DNA for the CDR3 is TGTGCCAGCAGCTTAGGGCAGGTGGACACCATATATTTT.

J is TRBJ2-4 and V is TRBV6-2 or TRBV6-3; TRBD1 aligns across 8 bases. The germline V gene encodes CDR1 MNHEY and CDR2 SVGEGT. CDR3 length: 15 amino acids. V trimming: 2 bases; J trimming: 3 bases; junction bases outside the gene matches: 3. CDR3 bases: TGTGCCAGCAGTTACGGTGGGACAGGCAAAAACATTCAGTACTTC. This encodes CASSYGGTGKNIQYF.

This chain uses TRBV25-1 with TRBJ1-2; TRBD1 matches 7 bases. CDR3 size: 16 residues. Germline assignment: CDR1 MGHDK and CDR2 SYGVNS. With V trimmed by 3 bases and J by 1 base, 8 bases remained unmatched. CDR3 sequence: CASSDPGQQSNYGYTF. The CDR3 DNA reads as TGTGCCAGCAGTGATCCGGGACAGCAAAGTAACTATGGCTACACCTTC.

This sequence joins TRBV7-2 and TRBJ2-1; TRBD2 might be the D (7 bases). The CDR3 sequence is 16 residues long. V was pared by 7 bases and J by 0 bases, with 16 bases between. The germline CDR1 and CDR2 sequences are SGHTA and FQGNSA. CDR3 DNA: TGTGCCAGCAATAGGGAGGGGGGAAGCTCCTACAATGAGCAGTTCTTC. Translated: CASNREGGSSYNEQFF.

This clone was seen only once. The CDR3 DNA reads TGTGCCAGCTCCACCCCGGGAGGGGGCACTGAAGCTTTCTTT. Its translation is CASSTPGGGTEAFF. The genes are TRBV6-5 and TRBJ1-1; TRBD1 is a possible D gene (6 bases). CDR1 is MNHEY and CDR2 is SVGAGI in the germline V gene. The CDR3 is made up of 14 amino acids. Trimming stripped 8 bases from V and 4 bases from J, with 17 bases between.

The rearrangement links TRBV7-2 to TRBJ1-1, with D unresolved. The germline V and J ends were trimmed by 2 bases and 3 bases, with 10 bases remaining between them. This CDR3 comprises 14 residues. Germline V gene data show CDR1 as SGHTA and CDR2 as FQGNSA. CDR3 DNA: TGTGCCAGCAGCTTAAGAGGCGCCTACACTGAAGCTTTCTTT. This encodes CASSLRGAYTEAFF.

V gene TRBV7-2 combines with J gene TRBJ1-3, with D hard to call. The V gene lost 5 bases and the J gene lost 0 bases, with 11 bases spanning the gap. The germline V gene has CDR1 SGHTA and CDR2 FQGNSA. The CDR3 extends over 15 amino acids. The CDR3: CASSGTGNSGNTIYF. As DNA, the CDR3 is TGTGCCAGCAGCGGAACCGGGAACTCTGGAAACACCATATATTTT.

The rearrangement joins TRBV19 to TRBJ1-1, with unresolved D. The V and J ends lost 4 bases and 4 bases respectively, with 13 bases between them. Germline CDR1 reads LNHDA; CDR2 reads SQIVND (reference sequence). The CDR3 loop spans 14 amino acids. This CDR3 reads CASSNPAGVTEAFF. CDR3 in DNA: TGTGCCAGTAGTAACCCCGCGGGTGTCACTGAAGCTTTCTTT.

V and J are TRBV19 and TRBJ2-3, with a possible D match to TRBD1 (5 bases). Germline lookup yields CDR1 LNHDA and CDR2 SQIVND (reference sequence). V lost 8 bases, J lost 1 base, and 13 bases lay in between. The CDR3 has 14 residues. CDR3 protein: CASRRTRGTDTQYF. The DNA for the CDR3 is TGTGCCAGTCGGCGGACACGAGGCACAGATACGCAGTATTTT. Full variable domain (outside the CDR3, taken from reference TRBV19 and TRBJ2-3): DGGITQSPKYLFRKEGQNVTLSCEQNLNHDAMYWYRQDPGQGLRLIYYSQIVNDFQKGDIAEGYSVSREKKESFPLTVTSAQKNPTAFYLCASRRTRGTDTQYFGPGTRLTVL.

V is TRBV7-9 and J is TRBJ2-2; 7 bases are shared with TRBD2. The germline CDR1 and CDR2 sequences are SEHNR and FQNEAQ (reference sequence). This CDR3 has 14 amino acids. The V gene end was trimmed by 11 bases and the J gene end by 1 base; junction bases not matched to a gene: 7. CDR3 nucleotides: TGTGCCCTCTATAGGGAGGGGAACACCGGGGAGCTGTTTTTT. This encodes CALYREGNTGELFF.

V and J are TRBV6-5 and TRBJ1-6; 8 bases agree with TRBD1. The V gene end was trimmed by 2 bases and the J gene end by 7 bases; junction bases not matched to a gene: 7. This CDR3 spans 16 amino acids. Germline CDR1 reads MNHEY; CDR2 reads SVGAGI. The CDR3 region has the DNA TGTGCCAGCAGTTACCAGCCGACAGGGGAGAATTCACCCCTCCACTTT. It specifies CASSYQPTGENSPLHF.

V is TRBV4-2 and J is TRBJ1-1; TRBD1 agrees at 8 bases. With 0 bases clipped from V and 7 bases from J, the junction kept 10 bases outside the gene matches. CDR3 length: 16 amino acids. Per germline, CDR1 LGHNA and CDR2 YNFKEQ. CDR3 in amino acids: CASSQDLGTGDLEAFF. The CDR3 DNA is TGTGCCAGCAGCCAAGATCTTGGGACAGGAGACCTTGAAGCTTTCTTT.

The sample holds a few counts of this clone. The chain has TRBV7-2 and TRBJ2-5; 12 nucleotides align to TRBD2. V dropped 1 base and J dropped 1; count of bases not matched to a gene: 4. CDR3 length: 17 residues. In germline, CDR1 is SGHTA, CDR2 FQGNSA. CDR3 sequence: CASSLELAGGFQETQYF. In nucleotides, the CDR3 is TGTGCCAGCAGCTTAGAACTAGCGGGGGGTTTCCAAGAGACCCAGTACTTC.

The chain combines TRBV2 with TRBJ1-2, with D maybe TRBD1 (6 bases). Trimming took off 6 bases at V and 1 base at J, with 9 bases between the two ends. The CDR3 is 13 residues long. Germline lookup yields CDR1 SNHLY and CDR2 FYNNEI. The CDR3 spells CASRRQDNYGYTF. The CDR3 nucleotides are TGTGCCAGCAGGAGACAGGATAACTATGGCTACACCTTC.

The chain combines TRBV15 with TRBJ2-7; 7 nucleotides line up with TRBD1. Germline V gene lookup returns CDR1 LNHNV and CDR2 YYDKDF (reference sequence). The V segment lost 5 bases and the J segment 3 bases; nucleotides outside the gene matches: 10. The CDR3 sequence is 15 residues long. CDR3 in DNA: TGTGCCACCAGCTCTAAGGGACAGAGCAACTACGAGCAGTACTTC. This translates into CATSSKGQSNYEQYF.

This clone has just one count. CDR3 protein: CASSESTGIEQYF. The CDR3 bases are TGCGCCAGCAGTGAGTCAACAGGGATCGAGCAGTACTTC. The chain has TRBV10-2 and TRBJ2-7, with D possibly matching TRBD1 (6 bases). CDR1 and CDR2 from the germline V gene are WSHSY and SAAADI. CDR3 length equals 13 residues. V lost 0 bases and J 6 bases, leaving 9 bases between the germline ends.

This clone showed up just a few times. The chain links TRBV18 to TRBJ1-1, with 7 bases that match TRBD1. This CDR3 is 14 amino acids long. CDR1 and CDR2 from the germline V gene are KGHSH and LQKENI. J was trimmed by 6 bases and V by 3 bases; bases with no gene match: 7. This CDR3 is CASSPQTGMAEAFF. DNA for the CDR3: TGTGCCAGCTCACCTCAGACAGGGATGGCTGAAGCTTTCTTT.